This passage covers 3 T cell receptor beta chains from one sample sequenced in a study of cytomegalovirus exposure and HLA in healthy donors. Method: immunoSEQ multiplex PCR; TCRdb's copy keeps in-frame clones and lacks some. The sample yields 200,000 or so clones, approximately 80% seen once. Sequencing was performed on PBMCs. All receptors come from a woman in her twenties or thirties in good health and CMV-seropositive.

The rearrangement joins TRBV2 to TRBJ1-1; D remains ambiguous. V lost 7 bases and J lost 8, with 8 bases in between. The CDR3 has 10 residues. Germline values: CDR1 SNHLY, CDR2 FYNNEI. The CDR3 nucleotides read TGTGCCAGCACGTGGCAGGAAGCTTTCTTT. Encoded protein: CASTWQEAFF.

This clone occurred a few times. V and J are TRBV9 and TRBJ2-6; unclear D gene. V lost 4 bases, J lost 0 bases, and 17 bases lay in between. CDR1 SGDLS and CDR2 YYNGEE come from the germline V gene. The CDR3 runs to 18 residues. This CDR3 reads CASSNPARLSSGANVLTF. In DNA, the CDR3 is TGTGCCAGCAGCAACCCCGCCCGGTTGAGCTCTGGGGCCAACGTCCTGACTTTC.

This clone appeared a few times. This chain joins TRBV19 and TRBJ2-7; 8 nucleotides match TRBD1. There are 15 residues in the CDR3. The germline V gene encodes CDR1 LNHDA and CDR2 SQIVND (reference sequence). The junction had 10 bases not matched to a gene; V was cut back by 6 bases and J by 3 bases. In DNA, the CDR3 is TGTGCCAGTAGCCTATATTCGGACAGGGACTACGAGCAGTACTTC. This codes for CASSLYSDRDYEQYF.